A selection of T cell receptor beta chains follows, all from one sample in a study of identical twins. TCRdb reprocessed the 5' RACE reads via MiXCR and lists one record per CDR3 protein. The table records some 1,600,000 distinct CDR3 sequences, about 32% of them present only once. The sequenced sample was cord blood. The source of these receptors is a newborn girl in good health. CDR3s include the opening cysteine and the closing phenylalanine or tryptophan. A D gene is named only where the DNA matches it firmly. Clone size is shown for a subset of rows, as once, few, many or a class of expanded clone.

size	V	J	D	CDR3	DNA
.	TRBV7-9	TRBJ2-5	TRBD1	CASSPKPTGMVETQYF	TGTGCCAGCAGCCCTAAGCCGACAGGGATGGTGGAGACCCAGTACTTC
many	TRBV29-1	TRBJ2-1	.	CSVESGTNEQFF	TGCAGCGTTGAGTCGGGGACCAATGAGCAGTTCTTC
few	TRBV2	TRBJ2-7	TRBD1	CASSEDRGKAYEQYF	TGTGCCAGCAGTGAAGACAGGGGAAAAGCCTACGAGCAGTACTTC
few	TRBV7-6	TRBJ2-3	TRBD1	CASSFYGDREEVDTQYF	TGTGCCAGCAGCTTTTATGGGGACAGGGAAGAGGTAGATACGCAGTATTTT
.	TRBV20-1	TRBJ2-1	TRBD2	CSAREGEVAGVEQFF	TGCAGTGCTAGAGAGGGGGAGGTAGCGGGAGTCGAGCAGTTCTTC
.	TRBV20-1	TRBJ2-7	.	CSATGTVPYEQYF	TGCAGTGCGACCGGGACTGTTCCCTACGAGCAGTACTTC
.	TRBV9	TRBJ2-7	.	CASSVVPVGSYNEQYF	TGTGCCAGCAGCGTAGTCCCGGTAGGCTCCTACAATGAGCAGTACTTC
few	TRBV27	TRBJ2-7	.	CASSVRTPPEQYF	TGTGCCAGCAGTGTAAGAACACCTCCCGAGCAGTACTTC
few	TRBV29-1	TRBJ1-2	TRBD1	CSVSGGRYYGYTF	TGCAGCGTCTCAGGGGGGAGGTACTATGGCTACACCTTC
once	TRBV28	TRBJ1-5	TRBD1	CASSSTGFDQPQHF	TGTGCCAGCAGTTCGACAGGGTTTGATCAGCCCCAGCATTTT
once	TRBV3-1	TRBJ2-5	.	CASRNRARDQYF	TGTGCCAGCCGCAACAGGGCCCGAGACCAGTACTTC
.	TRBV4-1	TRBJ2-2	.	CASSPGRIRDAGELFF	TGCGCCAGCAGCCCGGGACGGATCCGTGACGCCGGGGAGCTGTTTTTT
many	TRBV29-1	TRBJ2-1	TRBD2	CSVSGLAGSHYNEQFF	TGCAGCGTTTCGGGACTAGCGGGGAGCCACTACAATGAGCAGTTCTTC
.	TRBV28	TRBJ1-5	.	CASSLFGVSGQPQHF	TGTGCCAGCAGTTTATTCGGGGTATCAGGTCAGCCCCAGCATTTT
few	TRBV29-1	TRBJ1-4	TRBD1	CSVATGTNEKLFF	TGCAGCGTTGCGACAGGGACTAATGAAAAACTGTTTTTT
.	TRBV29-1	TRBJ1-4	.	CSVATLNEKLFF	TGCAGCGTTGCCACGCTCAATGAAAAACTGTTTTTT
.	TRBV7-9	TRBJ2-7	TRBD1	CASSPQDRGAYEQYF	TGTGCCAGCAGCCCCCAGGACAGGGGAGCTTACGAGCAGTACTTC